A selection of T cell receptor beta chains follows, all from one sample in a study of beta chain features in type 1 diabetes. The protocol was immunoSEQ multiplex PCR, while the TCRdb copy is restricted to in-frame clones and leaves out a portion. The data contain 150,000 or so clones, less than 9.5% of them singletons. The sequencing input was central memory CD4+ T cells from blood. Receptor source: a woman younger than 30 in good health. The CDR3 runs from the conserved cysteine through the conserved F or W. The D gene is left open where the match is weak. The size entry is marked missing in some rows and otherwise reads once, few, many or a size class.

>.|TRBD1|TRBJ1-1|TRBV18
CASSPGQGGTNSEAFF
TGTGCCAGCTCACCCGGACAGGGCGGGACTAATAGTGAAGCTTTCTTT
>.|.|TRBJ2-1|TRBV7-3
CASRGGPNNEQFF
TGTGCCAGCAGGGGGGGACCTAACAATGAGCAGTTCTTC
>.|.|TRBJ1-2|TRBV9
CASSVDPGFNPSGGYTF
TGTGCCAGCAGCGTAGATCCAGGGTTTAACCCATCGGGTGGCTACACCTTC
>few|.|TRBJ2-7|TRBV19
CASSRKLTEEQYF
TGTGCCAGTAGTAGGAAATTGACTGAAGAGCAGTACTTC
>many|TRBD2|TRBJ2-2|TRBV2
CASSHPGGSGELFF
TGTGCCAGCAGCCACCCGGGGGGGAGCGGGGAGCTGTTTTTT
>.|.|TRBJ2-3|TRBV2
CASSEQAPTDTQYF
TGTGCCAGCAGTGAACAGGCTCCCACAGATACGCAGTATTTT
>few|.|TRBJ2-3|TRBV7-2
CASSSDISTDTQYF
TGTGCCAGCAGCTCCGACATTAGCACAGATACGCAGTATTTT
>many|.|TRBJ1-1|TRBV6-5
CASSSRMEAFF
TGTGCCAGCAGTTCCAGGATGGAAGCTTTCTTT
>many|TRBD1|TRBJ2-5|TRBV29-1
CSMRQGAETQYF
TGCAGCATGAGACAGGGGGCTGAGACCCAGTACTTC
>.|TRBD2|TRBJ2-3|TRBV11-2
CASWTSGSADTQYF
TGTGCCTCATGGACTAGCGGGAGTGCAGATACGCAGTATTTT
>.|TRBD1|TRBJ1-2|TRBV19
CASSPTGPRVGGYTF
TGTGCCAGTAGCCCGACAGGGCCCCGGGTAGGAGGCTACACCTTC
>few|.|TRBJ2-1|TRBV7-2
CASSSMGLLGNEQFF
TGTGCCAGCAGCTCCATGGGACTCCTTGGAAATGAGCAGTTCTTC
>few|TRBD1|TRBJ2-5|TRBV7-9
CASSLGDRGRQETQYF
TGTGCCAGCAGCTTGGGAGACAGGGGGCGGCAAGAGACCCAGTACTTC
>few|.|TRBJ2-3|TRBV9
CASSPPASSHTQYF
TGTGCCAGCAGCCCCCCGGCTAGCAGCCATACGCAGTATTTT
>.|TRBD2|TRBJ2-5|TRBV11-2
CASSLQRGYQETQYF
TGTGCCAGCAGCTTACAGCGGGGTTACCAAGAGACCCAGTACTTC
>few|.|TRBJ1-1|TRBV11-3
CASSLDSIGEAFF
TGTGCCAGCAGCCTGGACAGTATTGGTGAAGCTTTCTTT
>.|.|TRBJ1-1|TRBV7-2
CASSRPYLTEAFF
TGTGCCAGCAGCCGCCCCTACCTCACTGAAGCTTTCTTT
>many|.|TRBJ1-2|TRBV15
CATSRDPAGGYTF
TGTGCCACCAGCAGAGATCCAGCGGGCGGCTACACCTTC
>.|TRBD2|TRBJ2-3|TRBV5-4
CASSLVGSGRTDTQYF
TGTGCCAGCAGCTTAGTAGGTAGCGGGAGGACGGATACGCAGTATTTT
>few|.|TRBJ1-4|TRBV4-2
CASSLTHGADNEKLFF
TGTGCCAGCAGCCTTACCCATGGGGCCGACAATGAAAAACTGTTTTTT
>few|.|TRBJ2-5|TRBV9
CASSVGQGWEETQYF
TGTGCCAGCAGCGTCGGTCAGGGGTGGGAAGAGACCCAGTACTTC
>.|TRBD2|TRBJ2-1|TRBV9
CASSATSGGADEQFF
TGTGCCAGCAGCGCAACTAGCGGGGGGGCAGATGAGCAGTTCTTC
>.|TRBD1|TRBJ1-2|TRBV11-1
CASSSRQGLNYGYTF
TGTGCCAGCAGCTCACGACAGGGTTTGAACTATGGCTACACCTTC
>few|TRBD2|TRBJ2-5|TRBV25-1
CASSDDTSGRFLNF
TGTGCCAGCAGTGATGACACTAGCGGGAGATTCCTGAACTTC
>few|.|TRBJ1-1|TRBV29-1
CSVAGGENTEAFF
TGCAGCGTTGCTGGTGGAGAGAACACTGAAGCTTTCTTT